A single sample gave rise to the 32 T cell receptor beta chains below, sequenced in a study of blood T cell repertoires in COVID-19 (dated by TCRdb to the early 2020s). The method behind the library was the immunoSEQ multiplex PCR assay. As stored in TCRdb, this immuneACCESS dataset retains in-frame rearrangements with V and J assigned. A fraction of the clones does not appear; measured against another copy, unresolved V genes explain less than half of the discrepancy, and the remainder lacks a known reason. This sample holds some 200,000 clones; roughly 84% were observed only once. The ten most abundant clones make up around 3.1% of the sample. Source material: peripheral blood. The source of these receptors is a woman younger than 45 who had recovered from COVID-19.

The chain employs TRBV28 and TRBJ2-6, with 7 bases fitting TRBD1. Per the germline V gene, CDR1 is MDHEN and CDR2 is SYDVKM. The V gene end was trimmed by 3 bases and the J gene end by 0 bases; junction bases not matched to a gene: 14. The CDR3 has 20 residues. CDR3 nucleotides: TGTGCCAGCAGTTTGGCCAGGGGGATGGTCAGGGGCTCTGGGGCCAACGTCCTGACTTTC. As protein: CASSLARGMVRGSGANVLTF.

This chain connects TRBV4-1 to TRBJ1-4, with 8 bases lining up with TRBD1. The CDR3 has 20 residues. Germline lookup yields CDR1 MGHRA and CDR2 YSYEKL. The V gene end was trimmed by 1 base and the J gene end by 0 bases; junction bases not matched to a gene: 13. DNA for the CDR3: TGCGCCAGCAGCCAAGCCCTCGCAGGGGGCCTTATTGCAACTAATGAAAAACTGTTTTTT. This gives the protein CASSQALAGGLIATNEKLFF.

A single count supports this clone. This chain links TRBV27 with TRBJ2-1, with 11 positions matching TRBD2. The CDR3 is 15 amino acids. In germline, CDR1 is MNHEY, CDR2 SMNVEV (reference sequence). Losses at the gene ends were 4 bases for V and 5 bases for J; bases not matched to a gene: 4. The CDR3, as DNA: TGTGCCAGCAGTTCCGGGACTAGCGGCCACAATGAGCAGTTCTTC. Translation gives CASSSGTSGHNEQFF.

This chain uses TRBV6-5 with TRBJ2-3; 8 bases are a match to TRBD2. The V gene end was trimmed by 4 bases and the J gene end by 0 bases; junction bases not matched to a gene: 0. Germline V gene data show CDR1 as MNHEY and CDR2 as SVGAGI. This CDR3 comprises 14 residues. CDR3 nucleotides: TGTGCCAGCAGTTCTAGCGGGAGCACAGATACGCAGTATTTT. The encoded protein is CASSSSGSTDTQYF.

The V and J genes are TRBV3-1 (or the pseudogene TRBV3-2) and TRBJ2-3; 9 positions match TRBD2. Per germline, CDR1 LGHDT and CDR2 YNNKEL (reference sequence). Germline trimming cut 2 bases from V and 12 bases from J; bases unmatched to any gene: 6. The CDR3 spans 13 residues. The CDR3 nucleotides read TGTGCCAGCAGCCAAAGGGCGGGAGGGCCACAGTATTTT. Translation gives CASSQRAGGPQYF.

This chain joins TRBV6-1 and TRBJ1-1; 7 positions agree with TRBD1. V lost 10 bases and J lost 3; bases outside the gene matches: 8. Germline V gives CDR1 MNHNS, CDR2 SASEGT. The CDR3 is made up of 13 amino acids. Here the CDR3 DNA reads TGTGCCACCCGCAGGGGGGCGCACACTGAAGCTTTCTTT. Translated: CATRRGAHTEAFF.

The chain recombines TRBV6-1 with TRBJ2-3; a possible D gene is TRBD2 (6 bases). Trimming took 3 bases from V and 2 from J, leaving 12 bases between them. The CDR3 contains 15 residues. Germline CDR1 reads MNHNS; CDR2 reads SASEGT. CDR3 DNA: TGTGCCAGCAGTGATCAACGGGACTTCACAGATACGCAGTATTTT. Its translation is CASSDQRDFTDTQYF.

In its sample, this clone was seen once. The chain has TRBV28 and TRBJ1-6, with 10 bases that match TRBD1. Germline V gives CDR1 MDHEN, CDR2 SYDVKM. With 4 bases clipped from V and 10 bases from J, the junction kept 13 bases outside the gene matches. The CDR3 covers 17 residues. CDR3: CASSSLVGTGEGSPLHF. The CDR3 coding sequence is TGTGCCAGCAGTTCCCTGGTCGGGACAGGGGAAGGGTCACCCCTCCACTTT.

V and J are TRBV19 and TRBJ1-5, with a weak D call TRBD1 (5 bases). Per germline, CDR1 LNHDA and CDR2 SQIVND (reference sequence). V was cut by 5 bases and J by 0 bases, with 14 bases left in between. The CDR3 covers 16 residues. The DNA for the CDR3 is TGTGCCAGTAGTCGGGCAGGGAAGGATAGCAATCAGCCCCAGCATTTT. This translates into CASSRAGKDSNQPQHF.

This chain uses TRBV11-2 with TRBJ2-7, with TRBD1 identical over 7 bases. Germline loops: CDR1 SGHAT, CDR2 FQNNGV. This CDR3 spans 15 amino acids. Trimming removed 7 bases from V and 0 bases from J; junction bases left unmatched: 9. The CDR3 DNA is TGTGCCAGCACCACCCTGACAGGGTTCTCCTACGAGCAGTACTTC. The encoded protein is CASTTLTGFSYEQYF. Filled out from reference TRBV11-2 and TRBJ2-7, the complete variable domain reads EAGVAQSPRYKIIEKRQSVAFWCNPISGHATLYWYQQILGQGPKLLIQFQNNGVVDDSQLPKDRFSAERLKGVDSTLKIQPAKLEDSAVYLCASTTLTGFSYEQYFGPGTRLTVT.

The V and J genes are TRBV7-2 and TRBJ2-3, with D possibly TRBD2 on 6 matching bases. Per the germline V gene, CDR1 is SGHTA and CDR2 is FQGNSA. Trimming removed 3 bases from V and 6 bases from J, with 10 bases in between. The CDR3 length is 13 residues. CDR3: CASSFWGVDTQYF. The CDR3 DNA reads TGTGCCAGCAGCTTTTGGGGGGTTGATACGCAGTATTTT.

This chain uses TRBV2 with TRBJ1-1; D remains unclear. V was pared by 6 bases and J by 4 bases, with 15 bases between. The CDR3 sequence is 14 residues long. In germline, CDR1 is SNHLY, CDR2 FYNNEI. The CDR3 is CASRASPLSTEAFF. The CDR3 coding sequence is TGTGCCAGCAGAGCTAGTCCCCTTTCCACTGAAGCTTTCTTT. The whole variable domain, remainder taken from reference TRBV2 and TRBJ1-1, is EPEVTQTPSHQVTQMGQEVILRCVPISNHLYFYWYRQILGQKVEFLVSFYNNEISEKSEIFDDQFSVERPDGSNFTLKIRSTKLEDSAMYFCASRASPLSTEAFFGQGTRLTVV.

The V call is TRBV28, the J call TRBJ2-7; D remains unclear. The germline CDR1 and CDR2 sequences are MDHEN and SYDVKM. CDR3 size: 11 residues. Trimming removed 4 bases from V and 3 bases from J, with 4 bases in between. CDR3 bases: TGTGCCAGCAGTTCCCTCTACGAGCAGTACTTC. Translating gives CASSSLYEQYF.

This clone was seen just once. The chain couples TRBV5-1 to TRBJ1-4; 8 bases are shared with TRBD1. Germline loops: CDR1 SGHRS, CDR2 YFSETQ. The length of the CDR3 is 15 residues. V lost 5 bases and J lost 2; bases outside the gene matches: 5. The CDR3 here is CASRGQGATNEKLFF. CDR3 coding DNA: TGCGCCAGCAGAGGACAGGGCGCGACTAATGAAAAACTGTTTTTT.

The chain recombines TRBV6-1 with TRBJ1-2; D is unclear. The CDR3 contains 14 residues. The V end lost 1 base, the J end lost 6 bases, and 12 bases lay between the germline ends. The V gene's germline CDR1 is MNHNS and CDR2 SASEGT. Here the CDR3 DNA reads TGTGCCAGCAGTGAAGGGGCAGATTGGGATGGCTACACCTTC. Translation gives CASSEGADWDGYTF.

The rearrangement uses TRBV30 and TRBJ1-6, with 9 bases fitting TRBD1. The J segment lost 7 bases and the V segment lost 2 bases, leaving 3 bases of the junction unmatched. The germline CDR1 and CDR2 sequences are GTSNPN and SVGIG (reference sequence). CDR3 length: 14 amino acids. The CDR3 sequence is CAWSRGQGNSPLHF. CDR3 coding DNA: TGTGCCTGGAGTAGGGGACAGGGAAATTCACCCCTCCACTTT. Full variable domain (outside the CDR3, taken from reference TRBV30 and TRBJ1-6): SQTIHQWPATLVQPVGSPLSLECTVEGTSNPNLYWYRQAAGRGLQLLFYSVGIGQISSEVPQNLSASRPQDRQFILSSKKLLLSDSGFYLCAWSRGQGNSPLHFGNGTRLTVT.

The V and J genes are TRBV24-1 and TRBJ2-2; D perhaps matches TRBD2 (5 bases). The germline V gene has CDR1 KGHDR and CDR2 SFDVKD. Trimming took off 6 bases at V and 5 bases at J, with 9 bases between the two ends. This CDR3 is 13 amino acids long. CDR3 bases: TGTGCCACCAGTAGTTCGGGGACCGGGGAGCTGTTTTTT. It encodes CATSSSGTGELFF.

This CDR3 reads CASSPTGSGEKLFF. In DNA, the CDR3 is TGTGCCAGCAGCCCGACAGGGTCTGGGGAAAAACTGTTTTTT. The chain joins TRBV2 to TRBJ1-4; 7 positions agree with TRBD1. This CDR3 has 14 amino acids. Germline trimming cut 6 bases from V and 8 bases from J; bases unmatched to any gene: 9. Germline-derived CDR1 and CDR2 are SNHLY and FYNNEI.

Written as DNA, the CDR3 is TGTGCCAGCAGTCGGTCTAGGCTGTTCTTC. Encoded protein: CASSRSRLFF. The gene calls are TRBV2 and TRBJ2-1; D remains unclear. V was clipped by 5 bases and J by 15 bases, with 11 bases between them. The CDR3 contains 10 residues. Germline lookup yields CDR1 SNHLY and CDR2 FYNNEI. The full variable domain, with the rest looked up from reference TRBV2 and TRBJ2-1, is EPEVTQTPSHQVTQMGQEVILRCVPISNHLYFYWYRQILGQKVEFLVSFYNNEISEKSEIFDDQFSVERPDGSNFTLKIRSTKLEDSAMYFCASSRSRLFFGPGTRLTVL.

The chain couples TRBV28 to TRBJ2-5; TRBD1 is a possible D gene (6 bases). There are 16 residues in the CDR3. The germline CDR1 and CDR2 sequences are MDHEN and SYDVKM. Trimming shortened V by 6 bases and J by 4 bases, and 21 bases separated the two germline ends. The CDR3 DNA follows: TGTGCCAGCAGGACTAACAGGGCCAAAAACCGAGAGACCCAGTACTTC. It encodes CASRTNRAKNRETQYF.

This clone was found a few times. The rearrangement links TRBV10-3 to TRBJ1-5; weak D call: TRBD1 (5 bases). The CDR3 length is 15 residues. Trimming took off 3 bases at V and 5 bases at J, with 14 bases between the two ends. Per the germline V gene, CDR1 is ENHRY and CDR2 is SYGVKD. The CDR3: CAISDSGGGYQPQHF. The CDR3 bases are TGTGCCATCAGTGATTCAGGTGGGGGGTATCAGCCCCAGCATTTT.

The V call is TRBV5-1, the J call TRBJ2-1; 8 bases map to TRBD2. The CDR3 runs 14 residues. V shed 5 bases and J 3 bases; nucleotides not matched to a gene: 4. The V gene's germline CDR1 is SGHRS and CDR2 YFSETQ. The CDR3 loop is CASSVSGSYNEQFF. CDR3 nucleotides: TGCGCCAGCAGTGTCAGCGGGAGCTACAATGAGCAGTTCTTC.

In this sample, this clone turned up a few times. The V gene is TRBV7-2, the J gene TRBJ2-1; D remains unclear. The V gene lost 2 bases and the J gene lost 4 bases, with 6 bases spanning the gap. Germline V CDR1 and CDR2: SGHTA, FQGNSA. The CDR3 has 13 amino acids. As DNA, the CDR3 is TGTGCCAGCAGCTTACCCTATTACAATGAGCAGTTCTTC. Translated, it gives CASSLPYYNEQFF.

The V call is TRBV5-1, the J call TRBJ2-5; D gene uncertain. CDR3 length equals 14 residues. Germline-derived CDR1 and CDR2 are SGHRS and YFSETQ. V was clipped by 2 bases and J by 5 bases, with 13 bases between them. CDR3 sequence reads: CASSFTDGLETQYF. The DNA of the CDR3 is TGCGCCAGCAGCTTCACAGACGGTCTCGAGACCCAGTACTTC.

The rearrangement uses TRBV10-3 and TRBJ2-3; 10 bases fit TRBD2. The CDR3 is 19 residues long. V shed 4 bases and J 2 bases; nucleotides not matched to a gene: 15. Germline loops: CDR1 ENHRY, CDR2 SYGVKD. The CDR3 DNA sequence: TGTGCCATCAGTGTCCTAACCAGACCGGGACTAGCGTACACAGATACGCAGTATTTT. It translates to CAISVLTRPGLAYTDTQYF.

The CDR3 here is CASGLAGGYEQYF. CDR3 bases: TGTGCCAGCGGACTAGCGGGTGGATACGAGCAGTACTTC. The rearrangement joins TRBV2 to TRBJ2-7; 11 nucleotides agree with TRBD2. The CDR3 covers 13 residues. The trim removed 8 bases at V and 4 bases at J, leaving 4 bases unmatched. The germline V gene has CDR1 SNHLY and CDR2 FYNNEI.

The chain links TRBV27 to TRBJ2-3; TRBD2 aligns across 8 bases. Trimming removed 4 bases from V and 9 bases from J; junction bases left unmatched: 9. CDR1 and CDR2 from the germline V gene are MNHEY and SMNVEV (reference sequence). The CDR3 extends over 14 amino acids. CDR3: CASSSAGGRGTQYF. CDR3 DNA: TGTGCCAGCAGTTCCGCGGGGGGTAGAGGGACGCAGTATTTT.

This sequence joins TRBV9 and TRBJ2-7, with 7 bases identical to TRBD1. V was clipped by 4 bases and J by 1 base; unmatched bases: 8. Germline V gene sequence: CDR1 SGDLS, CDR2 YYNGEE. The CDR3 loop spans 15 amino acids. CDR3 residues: CASSIGQARSYEQYF. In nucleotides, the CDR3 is TGTGCCAGCAGCATCGGACAGGCAAGGTCCTACGAGCAGTACTTC.

CDR3 residues: CASSPGTGGDEKLFF. The CDR3 DNA reads as TGCGCCAGCAGTCCCGGGACAGGGGGCGATGAAAAACTGTTTTTT. The chain joins TRBV5-1 to TRBJ1-4, with TRBD1 matching over 12 bases. Germline V gene data show CDR1 as SGHRS and CDR2 as YFSETQ. V dropped 5 bases and J dropped 6; count of bases not matched to a gene: 5. The CDR3 runs 15 residues.

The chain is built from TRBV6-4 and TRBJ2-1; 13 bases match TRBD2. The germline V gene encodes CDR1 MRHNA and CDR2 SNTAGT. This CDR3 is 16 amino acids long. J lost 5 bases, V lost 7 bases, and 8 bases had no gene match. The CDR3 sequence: CASTQLLAGGHNEQFF. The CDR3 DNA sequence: TGTGCCAGCACCCAATTACTAGCGGGAGGGCACAATGAGCAGTTCTTC.

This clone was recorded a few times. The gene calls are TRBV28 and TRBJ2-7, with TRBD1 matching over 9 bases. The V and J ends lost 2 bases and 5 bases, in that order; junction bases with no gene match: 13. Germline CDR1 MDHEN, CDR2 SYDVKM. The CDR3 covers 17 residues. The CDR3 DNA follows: TGTGCCAGCAGTTTAGGGTTTTATGGGACAGGGTTCGACGAGCAGTACTTC. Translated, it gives CASSLGFYGTGFDEQYF. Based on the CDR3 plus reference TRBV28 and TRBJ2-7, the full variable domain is DVKVTQSSRYLVKRTGEKVFLECVQDMDHENMFWYRQDPGLGLRLIYFSYDVKMKEKGDIPEGYSVSREKKERFSLILESASTNQTSMYLCASSLGFYGTGFDEQYFGPGTRLTVT.

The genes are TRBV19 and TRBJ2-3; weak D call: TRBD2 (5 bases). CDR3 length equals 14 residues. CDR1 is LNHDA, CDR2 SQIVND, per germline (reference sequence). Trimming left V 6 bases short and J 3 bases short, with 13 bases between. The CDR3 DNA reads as TGTGCCAGTAGGGGCCAAGGAGGTACAGATACGCAGTATTTT. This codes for CASRGQGGTDTQYF.